Sequencing of this T cell receptor (beta chain) was carried out in a study of identical twins. This clonotype appeared many times. Its antigen remains unidentified. This CDR3 is 16 amino acids long. Germline CDR1 LGHNA, CDR2 YSLEER. V was clipped by 3 bases and J by 10 bases; unmatched bases: 13. Template switching introduced a universal primer site, and the cDNA bore unique molecular identifiers. TCRdb reprocessed the 5' RACE reads with MiXCR, giving one entry per CDR3 protein. The sample includes about 660,000 distinct CDR3 sequences, 8.5% to 9% of them seen just once. Study-level points and caveats: Zero-insertion findings could be partly confounded by invariant cells (MAIT and iNKT cells). For cord blood, abundant beta clonotypes had fewer insertions, unlike memory repertoires, which showed none.

This sample also appeared in a second study, on yellow fever vaccine responses in identical twins.

The sequenced sample consisted of PBMCs. The TCR comes from a woman between 18 and 29 years old in good health. The rearrangement joins TRBV4-3 to TRBJ2-1; 9 bases are a match to TRBD2. The CDR3 DNA follows: TGCGCCAGCAGCCATGATTTTAGCGGGAGTACCTGGGAGCAGTTCTTC. Protein sequence: CASSHDFSGSTWEQFF.